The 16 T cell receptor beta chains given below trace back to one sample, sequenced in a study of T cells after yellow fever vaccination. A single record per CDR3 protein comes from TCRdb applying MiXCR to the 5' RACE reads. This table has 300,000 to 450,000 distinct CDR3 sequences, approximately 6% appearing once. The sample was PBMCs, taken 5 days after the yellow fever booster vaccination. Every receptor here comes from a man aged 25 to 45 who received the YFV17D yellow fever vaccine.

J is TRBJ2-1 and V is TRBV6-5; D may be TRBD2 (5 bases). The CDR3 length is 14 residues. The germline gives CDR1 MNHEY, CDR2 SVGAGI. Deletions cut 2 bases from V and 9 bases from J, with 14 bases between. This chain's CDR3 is CASSYRTATGEQFF. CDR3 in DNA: TGTGCCAGCAGTTACCGGACTGCGACGGGTGAGCAGTTCTTC.

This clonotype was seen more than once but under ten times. CDR3 DNA sequence: TGTGCCAGCAAGACATCGGCCAGAGTCTACGAGCAGTACTTC. Protein product: CASKTSARVYEQYF. The chain carries TRBV28 and TRBJ2-7, with D uncertain. CDR3 size: 14 residues. In germline, CDR1 is MDHEN, CDR2 SYDVKM. The V end lost 7 bases, the J end lost 3 bases, and 16 bases lay between the germline ends.

The CDR3 region is CASVLAETDTQYF. The CDR3 DNA reads TGTGCCAGCGTCCTAGCAGAAACAGATACGCAGTATTTT. The V and J genes are TRBV2 and TRBJ2-3; D is possibly TRBD2 (5 bases). Trimming left V 8 bases short and J 3 bases short, with 12 bases between. The CDR3 loop spans 13 amino acids. Germline-derived CDR1 and CDR2 are SNHLY and FYNNEI.

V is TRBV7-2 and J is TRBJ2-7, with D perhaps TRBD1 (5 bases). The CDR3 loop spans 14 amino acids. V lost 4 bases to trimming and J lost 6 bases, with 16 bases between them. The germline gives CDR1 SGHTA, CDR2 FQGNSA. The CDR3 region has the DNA TGTGCCAGCAGCTCTGACAGCTTTCCCCGCGAGCAGTACTTC. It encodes CASSSDSFPREQYF.

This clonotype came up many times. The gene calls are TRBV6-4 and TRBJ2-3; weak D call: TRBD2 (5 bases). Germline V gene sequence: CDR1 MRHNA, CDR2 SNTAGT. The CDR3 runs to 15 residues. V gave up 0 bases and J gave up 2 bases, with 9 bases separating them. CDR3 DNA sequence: TGTGCCAGCAGTGACTCCCCAGCGGCCACAGATACGCAGTATTTT. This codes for CASSDSPAATDTQYF.

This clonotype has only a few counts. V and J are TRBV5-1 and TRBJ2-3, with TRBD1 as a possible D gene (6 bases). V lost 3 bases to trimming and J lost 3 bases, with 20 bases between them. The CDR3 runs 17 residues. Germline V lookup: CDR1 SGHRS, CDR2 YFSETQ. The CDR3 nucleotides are TGCGCCAGCAGCTCAGCACCCCTACAGGGTGAAACAGATACGCAGTATTTT. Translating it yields CASSSAPLQGETDTQYF.

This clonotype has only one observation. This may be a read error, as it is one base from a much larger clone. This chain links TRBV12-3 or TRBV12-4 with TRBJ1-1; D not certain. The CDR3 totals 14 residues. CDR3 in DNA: TGTGCCAGCAGTTTCGGTCGACTAGGTGCTGAAGCTTACTTT. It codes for CASSFGRLGAEAYF.

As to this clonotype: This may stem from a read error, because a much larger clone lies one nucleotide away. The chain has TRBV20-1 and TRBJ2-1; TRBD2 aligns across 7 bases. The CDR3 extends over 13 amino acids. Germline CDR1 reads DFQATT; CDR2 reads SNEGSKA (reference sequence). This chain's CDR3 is CMGDYPETYEQFF. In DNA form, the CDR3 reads TGCATGGGGGACTATCCGGAGACATATGAGCAGTTCTTC.

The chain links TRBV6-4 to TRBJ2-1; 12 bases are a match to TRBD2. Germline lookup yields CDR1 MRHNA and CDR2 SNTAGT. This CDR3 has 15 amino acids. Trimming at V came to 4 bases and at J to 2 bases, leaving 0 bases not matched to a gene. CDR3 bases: TGTGCCAGCAGTGCTAGCGGGAGGGCCTACAATGAGCAGTTCTTC. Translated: CASSASGRAYNEQFF.

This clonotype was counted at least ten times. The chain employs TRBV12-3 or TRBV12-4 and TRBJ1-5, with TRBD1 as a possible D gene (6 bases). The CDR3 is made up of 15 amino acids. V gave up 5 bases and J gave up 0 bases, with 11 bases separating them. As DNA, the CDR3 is TGTGCCAGCAGTCGGCGGGACAATAGCAATCAGCCCCAGCATTTT. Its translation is CASSRRDNSNQPQHF.

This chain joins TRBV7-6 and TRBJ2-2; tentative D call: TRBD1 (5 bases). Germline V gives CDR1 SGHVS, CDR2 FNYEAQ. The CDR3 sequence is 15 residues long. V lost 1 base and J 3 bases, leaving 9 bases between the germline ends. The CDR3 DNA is TGTGCCAGCAGCTTAGAGGGGTTGGACACCGGGGAGCTGTTTTTT. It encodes CASSLEGLDTGELFF.

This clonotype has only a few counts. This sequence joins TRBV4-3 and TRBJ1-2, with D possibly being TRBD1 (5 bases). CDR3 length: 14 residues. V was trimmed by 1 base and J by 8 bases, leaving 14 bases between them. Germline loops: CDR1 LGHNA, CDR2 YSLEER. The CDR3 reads CASSQAPTVSGYTF. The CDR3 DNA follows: TGCGCCAGCAGCCAAGCCCCGACAGTCTCGGGCTACACCTTC.

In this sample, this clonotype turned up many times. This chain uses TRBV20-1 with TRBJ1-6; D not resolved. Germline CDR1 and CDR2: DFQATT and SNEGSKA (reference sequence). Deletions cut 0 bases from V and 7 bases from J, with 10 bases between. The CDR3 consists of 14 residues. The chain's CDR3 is CSARDPNRNSPLHF. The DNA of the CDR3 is TGCAGTGCTAGAGATCCGAACAGAAATTCACCCCTCCACTTT.

In DNA, the CDR3 is TGTGCCAGCAGCCCCTCGTCTAGCGGGAGGGTGGACGGGGAGCTGTTTTTT. It specifies CASSPSSSGRVDGELFF. The rearrangement uses TRBV5-4 and TRBJ2-2, with 12 nucleotides matching TRBD2. V was pared by 4 bases and J by 7 bases, with 11 bases of the junction left unmatched. The CDR3 is 17 residues long. Germline V lookup: CDR1 SGHNT, CDR2 YYREEE (reference sequence). The entire variable domain, with the rest obtained from reference TRBV5-4 and TRBJ2-2, is as follows: ETGVTQSPTHLIKTRGQQVTLRCSSQSGHNTVSWYQQALGQGPQFIFQYYREEENGRGNFPPRFSGLQFPNYSSELNVNALELDDSALYLCASSPSSSGRVDGELFFGEGSRLTVL.

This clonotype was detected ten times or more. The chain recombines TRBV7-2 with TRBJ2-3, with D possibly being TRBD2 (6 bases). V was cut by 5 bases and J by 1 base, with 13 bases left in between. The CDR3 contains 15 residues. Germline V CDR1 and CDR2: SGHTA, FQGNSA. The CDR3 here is CASSLSGTRTDTQYF. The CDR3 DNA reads TGTGCCAGCAGCCTTAGCGGAACACGCACAGATACGCAGTATTTT.

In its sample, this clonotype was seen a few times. The CDR3 nucleotides are TGCGCCAGCAGCGGAGTGGGGGAGCTGTTTTTT. It encodes CASSGVGELFF. The chain employs TRBV5-1 and TRBJ2-2; D gene unclear. With 4 bases removed from V and 8 bases from J, the gap between germline ends came to 6 bases. The CDR3 loop spans 11 amino acids. Germline V gene data show CDR1 as SGHRS and CDR2 as YFSETQ.